The 27 T cell receptor beta chains presented below share a single source sample, sequenced in a study of OX40 agonist ivuxolimab in advanced cancers. The data were produced by immunoSEQ multiplex PCR, yet TCRdb's version contains in-frame clones alone and is incomplete. The table shows 83,000 or so clones, with 85% to 95% occurring only once. The sample here was CD4+ or CD8+ T cells sorted from blood, taken in a trial of the OX40 agonist ivuxolimab. These receptors were collected from an adult with an advanced solid tumor such as melanoma, head and neck, liver or kidney cancer.

This clone showed up just once. V usage is TRBV7-2 and J usage is TRBJ1-2, with D perhaps TRBD1 (6 bases). Looked up from germline, CDR1 is SGHTA and CDR2 is FQGNSA. V lost 7 bases to trimming and J lost 8 bases, with 17 bases between them. The length of the CDR3 is 13 residues. The CDR3 DNA reads as TGTGCCAGCAACCTTTACAGGGCGGAGGGCTACACCTTC. Translated: CASNLYRAEGYTF.

This chain joins TRBV21-1 and TRBJ1-2; the D call TRBD1 from the table was never checked on the DNA. TRBV21-1 is given as a pseudogene. The CDR3 length is 18 residues. The CDR3 here is CASSKCHRWTGGGDGYTF. The CDR3 DNA reads TGTGCCAGCAGCAAATGCCACCGTTGGACAGGGGGCGGAGATGGCTACACCTTC.

This rearrangement joins TRBV18 to TRBJ2-1, with 7 positions matching TRBD2. After removal of 3 bases from V and 2 bases from J, the junction contained 4 bases not matched to a gene. The CDR3 spans 15 residues. Germline CDR1 is KGHSH and CDR2 is LQKENI. The DNA of the CDR3 is TGTGCCAGCTCACCGATGGGAGGGCCCTACAATGAGCAGTTCTTC. Translating gives CASSPMGGPYNEQFF. The full variable domain, with the rest looked up from reference TRBV18 and TRBJ2-1, is NAGVMQNPRHLVRRRGQEARLRCSPMKGHSHVYWYRQLPEEGLKFMVYLQKENIIDESGMPKERFSAEFPKEGPSILRIQQVVRGDSAAYFCASSPMGGPYNEQFFGPGTRLTVL.

The chain uses TRBV4-3 and TRBJ1-1; D gene uncertain. V was trimmed by 0 bases and J by 1 base, leaving 9 bases between them. CDR3 length: 15 amino acids. Germline loops: CDR1 LGHNA, CDR2 YSLEER. In DNA form, the CDR3 reads TGCGCCAGCAGCCAAGATACCCAGAGGAACACTGAAGCTTTCTTT. It yields the protein CASSQDTQRNTEAFF.

This chain joins TRBV7-9 and TRBJ2-1, with TRBD2 identical over 7 bases. Germline trimming cut 2 bases from V and 15 bases from J; bases unmatched to any gene: 16. The CDR3 runs 15 residues. Looked up from germline, CDR1 is SEHNR and CDR2 is FQNEAQ (reference sequence). The CDR3 sequence is CASSLPLAANRRMFF. The CDR3 nucleotides read TGTGCCAGCAGCTTACCCCTAGCGGCCAATAGACGAATGTTCTTC.

This sequence joins TRBV4-1 and TRBJ2-7, with 9 bases aligning to TRBD1. The ends lost 4 bases at V and 4 bases at J; junction bases unmatched: 11. This CDR3 is 16 amino acids long. Germline V gives CDR1 MGHRA, CDR2 YSYEKL. The CDR3: CASSRTNRGRAYEQYF. Written as DNA, the CDR3 is TGCGCCAGCAGCCGCACAAACAGGGGGCGAGCTTACGAGCAGTACTTC.

The rearrangement uses TRBV5-1 and TRBJ1-1; perhaps TRBD1 as D (5 bases). V was trimmed by 1 base and J by 7 bases, leaving 11 bases between them. Germline V gene sequence: CDR1 SGHRS, CDR2 YFSETQ. The CDR3 length is 13 residues. CDR3 sequence: CASSLIQGGEAFF. The CDR3 DNA follows: TGCGCCAGCAGCTTGATCCAGGGAGGTGAAGCTTTCTTT.

The chain joins TRBV7-8 to TRBJ2-2, with D possibly TRBD1 on 5 matching bases. Germline V gives CDR1 SGHVS, CDR2 FQNEAQ. Trimming cost V 9 bases and J 6 bases, with 11 bases left between them. This CDR3 is 12 amino acids long. The CDR3 protein is CASRRVAGELFF. In nucleotides, the CDR3 is TGTGCCAGTCGCAGGGTCGCCGGGGAGCTGTTTTTT.

The gene calls are TRBV2 and TRBJ1-5; maybe TRBD1 (6 bases). Germline CDR1 reads SNHLY; CDR2 reads FYNNEI. This CDR3 has 16 residues. Trimming took off 4 bases at V and 4 bases at J, with 17 bases between the two ends. CDR3 sequence reads: CASSVQGGMANQPQHF. In DNA, the CDR3 is TGTGCCAGCAGTGTACAGGGAGGAATGGCGAATCAGCCCCAGCATTTT.

The chain is built from TRBV19 and TRBJ2-3; a possible D gene is TRBD2 (6 bases). The CDR3 covers 16 residues. CDR1 LNHDA and CDR2 SQIVND come from the germline V gene (reference sequence). Trimming pared 3 bases from V and 2 bases from J, leaving 15 bases between. The CDR3 nucleotides are TGTGCCAGTAGTATCTACCTGGGGGGATACACAGATACGCAGTATTTT. Its protein product is CASSIYLGGYTDTQYF.

This chain uses TRBV7-3 with TRBJ2-1; TRBD2 aligns across 8 bases. Unmatched junction bases numbered 6, after V lost 2 bases and J lost 6 bases. This CDR3 has 15 residues. Germline CDR1 is SGHTA and CDR2 is FQGTGA. The CDR3 reads CASSLYGRDSNEQFF. DNA for the CDR3: TGTGCCAGCAGCTTATACGGGAGGGATAGCAATGAGCAGTTCTTC.

The chain links TRBV7-9 to TRBJ2-3, with D perhaps matching TRBD1 (7 bases). Germline V gene data show CDR1 as SEHNR and CDR2 as FQNEAQ (reference sequence). CDR3 length: 13 amino acids. V dropped 5 bases and J dropped 13 bases, with 19 bases sitting between them. The CDR3 protein is CASSRNQGGVEYF. In DNA form, the CDR3 reads TGTGCCAGCAGCCGCAACCAGGGGGGCGTTGAGTATTTT. Supplemented by reference TRBV7-9 and TRBJ2-3, the full variable domain reads DTGVSQNPRHKITKRGQNVTFRCDPISEHNRLYWYRQTLGQGPEFLTYFQNEAQLEKSRLLSDRFSAERPKGSFSTLEIQRTEQGDSAMYLCASSRNQGGVEYFGPGTRLTVL.

The J gene is TRBJ1-5, the V gene TRBV7-2; 7 bases are a match to TRBD1. Germline CDR1 reads SGHTA; CDR2 reads FQGNSA. CDR3 length: 15 amino acids. J lost 6 bases, V lost 5 bases, and 10 bases had no gene match. The CDR3 sequence: CASSPGGRGSQPQHF. CDR3 DNA sequence: TGTGCCAGCAGCCCCGGGGGCAGGGGGAGTCAGCCCCAGCATTTT.

The chain employs TRBV5-1 and TRBJ2-3; unclear D gene. V gave up 2 bases and J gave up 2 bases, with 9 bases separating them. Germline V gene sequence: CDR1 SGHRS, CDR2 YFSETQ. The CDR3 loop spans 14 amino acids. CDR3 region: CASSLGDTTDTQYF. The CDR3 DNA is TGCGCCAGCAGCTTAGGAGATACCACAGATACGCAGTATTTT.

V usage is TRBV4-3 and J usage is TRBJ2-3, with D possibly matching TRBD2 (6 bases). Germline V gene lookup returns CDR1 LGHNA and CDR2 YSLEER. The CDR3 extends over 13 amino acids. The V end lost 0 bases, the J end lost 11 bases, and 12 bases lay between the germline ends. CDR3 coding DNA: TGCGCCAGCAGCCAAGAGAGGGCGGGGAGGCAGTATTTT. The encoded protein is CASSQERAGRQYF.

V gene TRBV4-1 combines with J gene TRBJ2-1; D might be TRBD2 (6 bases). The CDR3 covers 15 residues. Trimming took off 3 bases at V and 2 bases at J, with 11 bases between the two ends. Germline CDR1 and CDR2: MGHRA and YSYEKL. CDR3 coding DNA: TGCGCCAGCAGCCAGGAGGGGAGCCCCTACAATGAGCAGTTCTTC. It codes for CASSQEGSPYNEQFF.

The chain combines TRBV4-2 with TRBJ2-3; the D is unclear. Germline V gene sequence: CDR1 LGHNA, CDR2 YNFKEQ. Trimming stripped 0 bases from V and 0 bases from J, with 13 bases between. This CDR3 region has 17 residues. The CDR3 reads CASSQDRARASTDTQYF. As DNA, the CDR3 is TGTGCCAGCAGCCAAGATCGGGCCCGTGCTAGCACAGATACGCAGTATTTT.

The rearrangement uses TRBV6-1 and TRBJ2-1, with 9 bases aligning to TRBD2. The CDR3 totals 14 residues. J lost 10 bases, V lost 3 bases, and 7 bases had no gene match. Germline loops: CDR1 MNHNS, CDR2 SASEGT. The CDR3 region has the DNA TGTGCCAGCAGTGAGGTACTAGCGGGCGACGAGCAGTTCTTC. Protein sequence: CASSEVLAGDEQFF.

J is TRBJ2-5 and V is TRBV19; 7 nucleotides match TRBD2. J lost 1 base, V lost 6 bases, and 5 bases had no gene match. This CDR3 contains 14 residues. Germline V gene lookup returns CDR1 LNHDA and CDR2 SQIVND (reference sequence). The CDR3 coding sequence is TGTGCCAGTAGCGTTGGCGGGAGCCAAGAGACCCAGTACTTC. The encoded protein is CASSVGGSQETQYF.

The rearrangement links TRBV2 to TRBJ2-2; D ambiguous. In germline, CDR1 is SNHLY, CDR2 FYNNEI. This CDR3 spans 15 amino acids. V lost 3 bases, J lost 2 bases, and 10 bases lay in between. In DNA, the CDR3 is TGTGCCAGCAGTGAGCTCCGGGCAAACACCGGGGAGCTGTTTTTT. Its protein product is CASSELRANTGELFF.

The chain employs TRBV28 and TRBJ2-7; D is unresolved. V lost 6 bases and J lost 4, with 16 bases in between. Germline assignment: CDR1 MDHEN and CDR2 SYDVKM. This CDR3 region has 14 residues. CDR3 amino acids: CASRSHYQKYEQYF. DNA for the CDR3: TGTGCCAGCAGGTCCCACTACCAAAAATACGAGCAGTACTTC.

This chain links TRBV21-1 with TRBJ2-1; the table's D call, TRBD1, was not checked against the DNA. TRBV21-1 is a pseudogene segment. This CDR3 has 15 residues. CDR3 amino acids: CASSKGPSRGNEQFF. For the CDR3, the DNA is TGTGCCAGCAGCAAAGGACCAAGCAGGGGAAATGAGCAGTTCTTC.

This chain connects TRBV29-1 to TRBJ1-2; no clear D. Germline lookup yields CDR1 SQVTM and CDR2 ANQGSEA. This CDR3 is built from 12 residues. Trimming removed 5 bases from V and 7 bases from J, with 14 bases in between. The CDR3 nucleotides are TGCAGCGTTTACGACACTGGCACTGGCTACACCTTC. Translating it yields CSVYDTGTGYTF.

The CDR3 nucleotides read TGTGCCAGCAGTTGCGCCGGGACAGTGGTTGGCTACACCTTC. It specifies CASSCAGTVVGYTF. The genes are TRBV6-5 and TRBJ1-2; 7 bases line up with TRBD1. Germline V gene data show CDR1 as MNHEY and CDR2 as SVGAGI. The CDR3 has 14 amino acids. The V segment lost 4 bases and the J segment 7 bases; nucleotides outside the gene matches: 9.

There are a few counts of this clone. V and J are TRBV5-1 and TRBJ2-5; 8 bases match TRBD2. The CDR3 consists of 15 residues. V lost 4 bases, J lost 3 bases, and 8 bases stayed unmatched. From germline, CDR1 is SGHRS and CDR2 YFSETQ. In DNA, the CDR3 is TGCGCCAGCAGCCCCTCGGGGGGGGCTGAAGAGACCCAGTACTTC. Translating gives CASSPSGGAEETQYF.

This chain uses TRBV30 with TRBJ1-4, with 8 bases matching TRBD1. The CDR3 is 14 amino acids. After removal of 0 bases from V and 8 bases from J, the junction contained 5 bases not matched to a gene. Per the germline V gene, CDR1 is GTSNPN and CDR2 is SVGIG (reference sequence). This chain's CDR3 is CAWSVQGGGEKLFF. For the CDR3, the DNA is TGTGCCTGGAGTGTACAGGGGGGGGGAGAAAAACTGTTTTTT.

The chain employs TRBV27 and TRBJ1-5; TRBD1 agrees at 7 bases. Germline CDR1 MNHEY, CDR2 SMNVEV (reference sequence). This CDR3 has 14 amino acids. V lost 6 bases and J lost 7; bases outside the gene matches: 9. The CDR3 region has the DNA TGTGCCAGCAGCAGGACAGGTCAGGCCCAGCCCCAGCATTTT. Its translation: CASSRTGQAQPQHF.